The next 11 T cell receptor beta chains were all read from a single sample in a study of cytomegalovirus exposure and HLA in healthy donors. With 60 Vbeta and 13 Jbeta primers, the PCR was carried out. TCRdb's table, derived via immunoSEQ multiplex PCR, lists solely in-frame clones and lacks some. Of approximately 210,000 clones in the sample, 82% were seen once. Sequencing was carried out using PBMCs. The receptor set was obtained from a man aged 40-49 years in good health and CMV-seropositive.

This chain joins TRBV6-5 and TRBJ2-2; tentatively, D is TRBD2 (6 bases). Trimming removed 7 bases from V and 5 bases from J, with 17 bases in between. The germline V gene has CDR1 MNHEY and CDR2 SVGAGI. The CDR3 is 15 amino acids. The CDR3 nucleotides are TGTGCCAGCACCCTTAATACGGGAGTTACCGGGGAGCTGTTTTTT. Translated, it gives CASTLNTGVTGELFF.

The table lists this clone with a few counts. The V call is TRBV4-2, the J call TRBJ2-5; 7 bases fit TRBD1. CDR3 length: 16 residues. V was clipped by 1 base and J by 1 base; unmatched bases: 6. CDR1 LGHNA and CDR2 YNFKEQ come from the germline V gene. Here the CDR3 reads CASSQGSTGTQETQYF. CDR3 coding DNA: TGTGCCAGCAGCCAAGGGTCGACAGGGACCCAAGAGACCCAGTACTTC.

V and J are TRBV11-3 and TRBJ2-3; 9 bases are a match to TRBD2. The CDR3 runs 16 residues. Unmatched junction bases numbered 5, after V lost 0 bases and J lost 4 bases. Per the germline V gene, CDR1 is SGHNT and CDR2 is YENEEA. The CDR3 sequence: CASSLDSGRSADTQYF. The CDR3 DNA is TGTGCCAGCAGCTTAGATAGCGGGAGAAGCGCAGATACGCAGTATTTT.

Of note for this clone: The same CDR3 can be traced to other DNA sequences in this sample. V and J are TRBV6-1 and TRBJ2-7, with unresolved D. V shed 7 bases and J shed 6 bases, with 16 bases lying between them. Germline V lookup: CDR1 MNHNS, CDR2 SASEGT. The CDR3 runs 13 residues. The CDR3: CASNFGPFSEQYV. The CDR3 region has the DNA TGTGCCAGCAACTTCGGACCTTTTAGCGAGCAGTACGTC.

In this sample, this clone turned up once. The CDR3: CASSQDRTSGTYEQYF. CDR3 coding DNA: TGCGCCAGCAGCCAAGATAGGACTAGCGGGACCTACGAGCAGTACTTC. The V and J genes are TRBV4-1 and TRBJ2-7; TRBD2 aligns across 12 bases. Germline lookup yields CDR1 MGHRA and CDR2 YSYEKL. V lost 0 bases to trimming and J lost 2 bases; unmatched junction nucleotides: 2. This CDR3 is 16 amino acids long.

The chain joins TRBV7-9 to TRBJ2-1, with 11 bases lining up with TRBD2. V dropped 5 bases and J dropped 7; count of bases not matched to a gene: 4. The length of the CDR3 is 14 residues. CDR1 and CDR2 (germline): SEHNR, FQNEAQ (reference sequence). The CDR3 is CASSPTSGINEQFF. In nucleotides, the CDR3 is TGTGCCAGCAGCCCGACTAGCGGGATTAATGAGCAGTTCTTC.

The chain couples TRBV30 to TRBJ1-1, with a weak D call TRBD1 (5 bases). Germline values: CDR1 GTSNPN, CDR2 SVGIG (reference sequence). The CDR3 is 15 residues long. The V gene lost 4 bases and the J gene lost 3 bases, with 18 bases spanning the gap. The CDR3 nucleotides read TGTGCCTGGACCTCCCGCCCCGGGGGGGACACTGAAGCTTTCTTT. It specifies CAWTSRPGGDTEAFF.

V usage is TRBV15 and J usage is TRBJ2-7; tentatively, D is TRBD1 (5 bases). Trimming shortened V by 5 bases and J by 1 base, and 15 bases separated the two germline ends. From germline, CDR1 is LNHNV and CDR2 YYDKDF (reference sequence). The CDR3 is 15 residues long. The CDR3 DNA reads as TGTGCCACCAGCGGTCGGACACATCCGTCCTACGAGCAGTACTTC. Its translation: CATSGRTHPSYEQYF.

The rearrangement joins TRBV18 to TRBJ2-7; 7 positions agree with TRBD2. CDR3 length equals 14 residues. Losses at the gene ends were 3 bases for V and 3 bases for J; bases not matched to a gene: 5. Germline CDR1 and CDR2: KGHSH and LQKENI. The CDR3 sequence is CASSPLGEGYEQYF. The CDR3 DNA reads TGTGCCAGCTCACCGCTCGGGGAGGGCTACGAGCAGTACTTC. The full variable domain, its missing parts supplied by reference TRBV18 and TRBJ2-7, is NAGVMQNPRHLVRRRGQEARLRCSPMKGHSHVYWYRQLPEEGLKFMVYLQKENIIDESGMPKERFSAEFPKEGPSILRIQQVVRGDSAAYFCASSPLGEGYEQYFGPGTRLTVT.

The chain uses TRBV5-4 and TRBJ1-3; D not certain. This CDR3 has 13 residues. The germline CDR1 and CDR2 sequences are SGHNT and YYREEE (reference sequence). The V end was cut by 2 bases, the J end by 1 base, with 4 bases between. The CDR3 DNA is TGTGCCAGCAGCTTCGGGTCTGGAAACACCATATATTTT. It is translated as CASSFGSGNTIYF.

This clone showed up just a few times. V and J are TRBV10-1 and TRBJ2-1; a weak D match, TRBD2 (5 bases). The V gene lost 2 bases and the J gene lost 9 bases, with 14 bases spanning the gap. The germline V gene has CDR1 WNHNN and CDR2 SYGVQD (reference sequence). CDR3 size: 14 residues. CDR3 coding DNA: TGCGCCAGCAGTGAGGCTAGCCTCGGAGGTGAGCAGTTCTTC. Amino acid sequence: CASSEASLGGEQFF.